The 32 T cell receptor beta chains in this list originate from one sample, sequenced in a study of blood T cell repertoires in COVID-19. Only in-frame clones appear in the TCRdb table, and some are missing; sequencing was by immunoSEQ multiplex PCR. The profile shows tens of thousands of clones, around 83% of them singletons. Specimen: peripheral blood. The receptors shown here come from a man between 65 and 85 years old with active COVID-19.

This chain joins TRBV3-1 (or the pseudogene TRBV3-2) and TRBJ1-2, with D tentatively TRBD1 (5 bases). V dropped 4 bases and J dropped 3 bases, with 15 bases sitting between them. The germline V gene has CDR1 LGHDT and CDR2 YNNKEL (reference sequence). The CDR3 loop spans 15 amino acids. The CDR3 here is CASSRGGIKDYGYTF. In DNA, the CDR3 is TGTGCCAGCAGCCGGGGGGGGATCAAGGACTATGGCTACACCTTC.

This clone has just one count. This chain links TRBV19 with TRBJ1-2; D call uncertain. CDR1 and CDR2 from the germline V gene are LNHDA and SQIVND (reference sequence). This CDR3 is built from 13 residues. The germline V and J ends were trimmed by 3 bases and 7 bases, with 12 bases remaining between them. The CDR3 DNA is TGTGCCAGTAGTATTTTGACCGGAGGTGGCTACACCTTC. It is translated as CASSILTGGGYTF. The whole variable domain, filled in from reference TRBV19 and TRBJ1-2, reads DGGITQSPKYLFRKEGQNVTLSCEQNLNHDAMYWYRQDPGQGLRLIYYSQIVNDFQKGDIAEGYSVSREKKESFPLTVTSAQKNPTAFYLCASSILTGGGYTFGSGTRLTVV.

This chain uses TRBV2 with TRBJ1-1; D might be TRBD1 (5 bases). CDR1 is SNHLY and CDR2 is FYNNEI in the germline V gene. V dropped 6 bases and J dropped 0 bases, with 20 bases sitting between them. This CDR3 comprises 17 residues. CDR3 sequence: CASRDLDSDIMNTEAFF. In nucleotides, the CDR3 is TGTGCCAGCAGGGATCTTGACAGCGATATCATGAACACTGAAGCTTTCTTT.

The chain recombines TRBV11-3 with TRBJ2-3; D perhaps matches TRBD2 (5 bases). The germline V and J ends were trimmed by 1 base and 6 bases, with 5 bases remaining between them. There are 12 residues in the CDR3. Germline loops: CDR1 SGHNT, CDR2 YENEEA. The CDR3 loop is CASSLGGDTQYF. DNA of the CDR3: TGTGCCAGCAGCTTAGGAGGGGATACGCAGTATTTT.

The chain uses TRBV7-2 and TRBJ2-1; 13 bases align to TRBD2. The CDR3 spans 16 residues. J gave up 9 bases and V 5 bases, and 10 bases lay outside the gene matches. Per germline, CDR1 SGHTA and CDR2 FQGNSA. DNA of the CDR3: TGTGCCAGCAGCACTGGACTAGCGGGGGCCTCTATTGAGCAGTTCTTC. It yields the protein CASSTGLAGASIEQFF.

This chain joins TRBV7-2 and TRBJ1-2; the D gene is possibly TRBD1 (6 bases). CDR3 length: 13 amino acids. Trimming took off 0 bases at V and 8 bases at J, with 10 bases between the two ends. Germline V gene data show CDR1 as SGHTA and CDR2 as FQGNSA. DNA for the CDR3: TGTGCCAGCAGCTTAGCAGGGCAGGGGGGCTACACCTTC. This codes for CASSLAGQGGYTF.

The chain recombines TRBV7-3 with TRBJ1-1, with D possibly TRBD1 on 6 matching bases. V was cut by 5 bases and J by 2 bases, with 12 bases left in between. The CDR3 totals 14 residues. Germline CDR1 reads SGHTA; CDR2 reads FQGTGA. The CDR3 loop reads CASSQGRGNTEAFF. In nucleotides, the CDR3 is TGTGCCAGCAGCCAGGGCAGGGGTAACACTGAAGCTTTCTTT. Drawing the rest from reference TRBV7-3 and TRBJ1-1, the complete variable domain is GAGVSQTPSNKVTEKGKYVELRCDPISGHTALYWYRQSLGQGPEFLIYFQGTGAADDSGLPNDRFFAVRPEGSVSTLKIQRTERGDSAVYLCASSQGRGNTEAFFGQGTRLTVV.

The V and J genes are TRBV6-5 and TRBJ2-1; 10 bases align to TRBD1. The CDR3 has 14 amino acids. Germline values: CDR1 MNHEY, CDR2 SVGAGI. V was clipped by 5 bases and J by 7 bases; unmatched bases: 5. The DNA of the CDR3 is TGTGCCAGCAGTAGACAGGGGGCGCGAAATGAGCAGTTCTTC. Translation: CASSRQGARNEQFF.

The chain has TRBV19 and TRBJ1-1, with a possible D match to TRBD1 (6 bases). There are 14 residues in the CDR3. Germline V gene data show CDR1 as LNHDA and CDR2 as SQIVND (reference sequence). The V end lost 6 bases, the J end lost 0 bases, and 11 bases lay between the germline ends. This chain's CDR3 is CASRQNRVNTEAFF. The CDR3 region has the DNA TGTGCCAGTAGGCAAAACAGGGTGAACACTGAAGCTTTCTTT.

The chain links TRBV6-2 or TRBV6-3 to TRBJ1-1, with no clear D. The CDR3 runs to 14 residues. The V and J ends lost 5 bases and 7 bases respectively, with 17 bases between them. Looked up from germline, CDR1 is MNHEY and CDR2 is SVGEGT. The CDR3 DNA follows: TGTGCCAGCAGTAAGCAAATTATACAGATTGAAGCTTTCTTT. It specifies CASSKQIIQIEAFF.

The chain has TRBV7-2 and TRBJ1-2; possibly TRBD1 for D (6 bases). CDR3 size: 13 residues. Trimming removed 5 bases from V and 4 bases from J, with 11 bases in between. Germline loops: CDR1 SGHTA, CDR2 FQGNSA. DNA for the CDR3: TGTGCCAGCAGCAAAAGGGACATCTATGGCTACACCTTC. Its protein product is CASSKRDIYGYTF.

This clone was recorded a few times. This sequence joins TRBV29-1 and TRBJ1-1, with 9 bases that match TRBD1. The CDR3 runs to 11 residues. V gave up 6 bases and J gave up 6 bases; unmatched junction bases: 2. Germline CDR1 SQVTM, CDR2 ANQGSEA. CDR3 sequence: CSVRQGAEAFF. DNA for the CDR3: TGCAGCGTCAGACAGGGGGCTGAAGCTTTCTTT.

The V and J genes are TRBV21-1 and TRBJ1-1; TRBD1, the table's D call, was not compared with the DNA. TRBV21-1 is a listed pseudogene. The CDR3 is made up of 17 amino acids. Here the CDR3 reads CASSRGRDRVRDTEAFF. As DNA, the CDR3 is TGTGCCAGCAGCAGGGGACGGGACAGGGTGAGGGACACTGAAGCTTTCTTT.

The rearrangement links TRBV6-2 or TRBV6-3 to TRBJ2-5; D call uncertain. Trimming left V 0 bases short and J 3 bases short, with 5 bases between. The CDR3 sequence is 13 residues long. Germline values: CDR1 MNHEY, CDR2 SVGEGT. CDR3 nucleotide sequence: TGTGCCAGCAGTTACTCTCCAGAAGAGACCCAGTACTTC. It yields the protein CASSYSPEETQYF.

The gene calls are TRBV29-1 and TRBJ1-1, with D perhaps TRBD1 (6 bases). The CDR3 sequence is 15 residues long. V was trimmed by 4 bases and J by 0 bases, leaving 15 bases between them. Germline assignment: CDR1 SQVTM and CDR2 ANQGSEA. The CDR3 sequence is CSVGDLGGLNTEAFF. The DNA of the CDR3 is TGCAGCGTTGGGGATTTAGGGGGTCTGAACACTGAAGCTTTCTTT.

This clone was found once. The chain links TRBV2 to TRBJ2-3; 7 nucleotides line up with TRBD1. Trimming took 8 bases from V and 3 from J; bases not matched to a gene: 8. The germline gives CDR1 SNHLY, CDR2 FYNNEI. There are 14 residues in the CDR3. As DNA, the CDR3 is TGTGCCAGCCCCCGACAGGGAAGGACAGATACGCAGTATTTT. Protein: CASPRQGRTDTQYF.

CDR3 residues: CASSPQTANEKLFF. CDR3 bases: TGCGCCAGCAGCCCCCAAACAGCTAATGAAAAACTGTTTTTT. The rearrangement uses TRBV4-3 and TRBJ1-4; D not certain. Germline CDR1 and CDR2: LGHNA and YSLEER. V was pared by 4 bases and J by 3 bases, with 9 bases between. The CDR3 contains 14 residues.

The J gene is TRBJ2-7, the V gene TRBV7-2; 10 bases are a match to TRBD1. V lost 3 bases, J lost 6 bases, and 8 bases stayed unmatched. The CDR3 contains 15 residues. CDR1 SGHTA and CDR2 FQGNSA come from the germline V gene. As DNA, the CDR3 is TGTGCCAGCAGCTTGGAGGGGACAGGGGTCTCCGAGCAGTACTTC. Protein: CASSLEGTGVSEQYF.

The chain recombines TRBV4-3 with TRBJ2-1; 7 positions match TRBD2. The V and J ends lost 4 bases and 9 bases, in that order; junction bases with no gene match: 3. The CDR3 consists of 12 residues. Looked up from germline, CDR1 is LGHNA and CDR2 is YSLEER. CDR3 sequence: CASSRGRAEQFF. The CDR3 coding sequence is TGCGCCAGCAGCCGTGGGAGGGCTGAGCAGTTCTTC.

The gene calls are TRBV5-4 and TRBJ1-2, with a weak D call TRBD1 (5 bases). This CDR3 is 17 amino acids long. Germline V gene sequence: CDR1 SGHNT, CDR2 YYREEE (reference sequence). Trimming left V 4 bases short and J 4 bases short, with 23 bases between. The CDR3: CASSRGTEGLTGYGYTF. CDR3 bases: TGTGCCAGCAGCCGCGGGACGGAGGGACTAACAGGCTATGGCTACACCTTC. Variable domain in full (rest from reference TRBV5-4 and TRBJ1-2): ETGVTQSPTHLIKTRGQQVTLRCSSQSGHNTVSWYQQALGQGPQFIFQYYREEENGRGNFPPRFSGLQFPNYSSELNVNALELDDSALYLCASSRGTEGLTGYGYTFGSGTRLTVV.

V gene TRBV7-8 combines with J gene TRBJ1-4; the match to TRBD1 covers 7 bases. Germline loops: CDR1 SGHVS, CDR2 FQNEAQ. The CDR3 totals 15 residues. The V gene end was trimmed by 4 bases and the J gene end by 4 bases; junction bases not matched to a gene: 6. The CDR3 here is CASSSPGGHNEKLFF. As DNA, the CDR3 is TGTGCCAGCAGCTCCCCAGGGGGGCATAATGAAAAACTGTTTTTT. The whole variable domain, remainder taken from reference TRBV7-8 and TRBJ1-4, is GAGVSQSPRYKVAKRGQDVALRCDPISGHVSLFWYQQALGQGPEFLTYFQNEAQLDKSGLPSDRFFAERPEGSVSTLKIQRTQQEDSAVYLCASSSPGGHNEKLFFGSGTQLSVL.

The sample holds one count of this clone. V usage is TRBV6-6 and J usage is TRBJ2-1; 7 positions agree with TRBD2. Germline-derived CDR1 and CDR2 are MNHNY and SVGAGI (reference sequence). The CDR3 is made up of 20 amino acids. Losses at the gene ends were 5 bases for V and 1 base for J; bases not matched to a gene: 20. CDR3 region: CASSPPSSYSGPRSYNEQFF. DNA for the CDR3: TGTGCCAGCAGTCCTCCATCCTCATATAGCGGGCCCCGATCCTACAATGAGCAGTTCTTC.

J is TRBJ2-2 and V is TRBV6-2 or TRBV6-3; 9 bases fit TRBD2. V shed 5 bases and J 1 base; nucleotides not matched to a gene: 5. This CDR3 comprises 16 residues. Germline V lookup: CDR1 MNHEY, CDR2 SVGEGT. The chain's CDR3 is CASSTPSGVNTGELFF. The CDR3 region has the DNA TGTGCCAGCAGTACCCCTAGCGGGGTGAACACCGGGGAGCTGTTTTTT.

This clone is a singleton in its sample. The CDR3: CASSQQGQGATEAFF. The DNA of the CDR3 is TGCGCCAGCAGCCAACAGGGACAGGGGGCGACTGAAGCTTTCTTT. The genes are TRBV4-1 and TRBJ1-1; 12 bases agree with TRBD1. With 2 bases clipped from V and 5 bases from J, the junction kept 3 bases outside the gene matches. CDR1 MGHRA and CDR2 YSYEKL come from the germline V gene. The CDR3 covers 15 residues.

V is TRBV9 and J is TRBJ2-3; unclear D gene. Germline loops: CDR1 SGDLS, CDR2 YYNGEE. Trimming shortened V by 0 bases and J by 6 bases, and 11 bases separated the two germline ends. This CDR3 contains 14 residues. The CDR3 DNA reads as TGTGCCAGCAGCGTAGGGGTGAGAGCGGATACGCAGTATTTT. Protein: CASSVGVRADTQYF. Together with reference TRBV9 and TRBJ2-3, the CDR3 gives the full variable domain: DSGVTQTPKHLITATGQRVTLRCSPRSGDLSVYWYQQSLDQGLQFLIQYYNGEERAKGNILERFSAQQFPDLHSELNLSSLELGDSALYFCASSVGVRADTQYFGPGTRLTVL.

The chain joins TRBV7-3 to TRBJ2-2; a weak D match, TRBD1 (5 bases). From germline, CDR1 is SGHTA and CDR2 FQGTGA. This CDR3 spans 15 amino acids. V was pared by 4 bases and J by 10 bases, with 19 bases between. DNA for the CDR3: TGTGCCAGCAGCTCTCGACCTACGACAGCTGCGGAGCTGTTTTTT. Its translation is CASSSRPTTAAELFF.

The rearrangement links TRBV19 to TRBJ2-7, with 9 bases aligning to TRBD1. Germline CDR1 is LNHDA and CDR2 is SQIVND (reference sequence). The CDR3 runs 14 residues. V was clipped by 4 bases and J by 4 bases; unmatched bases: 5. Here the CDR3 DNA reads TGTGCCAGTAGTAGGAGGGACAGGGAATACGAGCAGTACTTC. It translates to CASSRRDREYEQYF.

The chain combines TRBV5-1 with TRBJ2-1; 16 nucleotides match TRBD2. The CDR3 is 17 residues long. V shed 4 bases, J shed 9 bases, and the junction held 10 bases outside the gene matches. From germline, CDR1 is SGHRS and CDR2 YFSETQ. DNA of the CDR3: TGCGCCAGCAGCCAAGTCCCGGGACTAGCGGGGGGGAGTGAGCAGTTCTTC. It yields the protein CASSQVPGLAGGSEQFF. The variable domain in full, completed from reference TRBV5-1 and TRBJ2-1, reads KAGVTQTPRYLIKTRGQQVTLSCSPISGHRSVSWYQQTPGQGLQFLFEYFSETQRNKGNFPGRFSGRQFSNSRSEMNVSTLELGDSALYLCASSQVPGLAGGSEQFFGPGTRLTVL.

J is TRBJ2-6 and V is TRBV7-2; tentatively, D is TRBD2 (6 bases). Looked up from germline, CDR1 is SGHTA and CDR2 is FQGNSA. There are 15 residues in the CDR3. Trimming cost V 5 bases and J 11 bases, with 19 bases left between them. The CDR3 DNA reads TGTGCCAGCAGCCCCCGGGGGACTGACATACACGTCCTGACTTTC. Translated, it gives CASSPRGTDIHVLTF.

This clone was detected a few times. The J gene is TRBJ1-1, the V gene TRBV4-1; D is ambiguous. V lost 4 bases, J lost 1 base, and 10 bases lay in between. The CDR3 length is 14 residues. Germline V gene sequence: CDR1 MGHRA, CDR2 YSYEKL. This chain's CDR3 is CASSLGLGNTEAFF. The CDR3 DNA reads TGCGCCAGCAGCCTGGGCCTTGGGAACACTGAAGCTTTCTTT.

The genes are TRBV4-3 and TRBJ2-7; TRBD2 agrees at 10 bases. Germline V gene data show CDR1 as LGHNA and CDR2 as YSLEER. The CDR3 runs 18 residues. After removal of 0 bases from V and 0 bases from J, the junction contained 8 bases not matched to a gene. The CDR3 loop is CASSQEASGGRSSYEQYF. CDR3 bases: TGCGCCAGCAGCCAAGAGGCTAGCGGGGGCCGTAGCTCCTACGAGCAGTACTTC.

This clone came up once. This chain connects TRBV3-1 (or the pseudogene TRBV3-2) to TRBJ2-6, with D possibly being TRBD2 (5 bases). The CDR3 is 16 amino acids. The V gene lost 4 bases and the J gene lost 2 bases, with 12 bases spanning the gap. Germline V gene data show CDR1 as LGHDT and CDR2 as YNNKEL (reference sequence). CDR3 sequence (DNA): TGTGCCAGCAGCCCGGTAGGAGGCACTGGGGCCAACGTCCTGACTTTC. Translation: CASSPVGGTGANVLTF.